These 17 T cell receptor beta chains were sequenced from one sample in a study of T cell changes during pregnancy in multiple sclerosis (dated by TCRdb to the late 2010s). Library preparation was by the immunoSEQ multiplex PCR assay. TCRdb limited this immuneACCESS table to in-frame rearrangements with V and J called. A share of clones is missing; checked studies link under half to unresolved V genes, and the rest is unexplained. The sample includes about 41,000 clones, with 90% observed a single time. In total, the top ten clones hold more than 8% of the sample. This material consisted of CD8+ T cells from peripheral blood mononuclear cells, taken in the first trimester of pregnancy. These receptors all stem from a female donor with multiple sclerosis, enrolled in a pregnancy study.

The chain couples TRBV5-1 to TRBJ2-7, with 10 bases matching TRBD1. J lost 3 bases, V lost 0 bases, and 12 bases had no gene match. This CDR3 contains 18 residues. Germline assignment: CDR1 SGHRS and CDR2 YFSETQ. This CDR3 is CASSLGHQDRGRFYEQYF. CDR3 in DNA: TGCGCCAGCAGCTTGGGCCATCAAGACAGGGGGCGCTTCTACGAGCAGTACTTC.

The chain combines TRBV19 with TRBJ2-5; D perhaps matches TRBD1 (5 bases). Trimming stripped 1 base from V and 5 bases from J, with 20 bases between. Germline CDR1 LNHDA, CDR2 SQIVND (reference sequence). The CDR3 totals 17 residues. This chain's CDR3 is CASSIAKGIALKETQYF. In DNA form, the CDR3 reads TGTGCCAGTAGTATAGCTAAGGGGATAGCTTTGAAGGAGACCCAGTACTTC.

The chain employs TRBV5-8 and TRBJ2-2; 7 bases map to TRBD1. CDR3 length: 18 amino acids. In germline, CDR1 is SGHTS, CDR2 YDEGEE. V shed 4 bases, J shed 3 bases, and the junction held 15 bases outside the gene matches. CDR3 residues: CASSHPGGSPTYTGELFF. The CDR3 DNA reads as TGTGCCAGCAGCCACCCAGGGGGATCCCCCACATACACCGGGGAGCTGTTTTTT.

V and J are TRBV10-2 and TRBJ2-2, with D perhaps TRBD2 (6 bases). V lost 2 bases and J lost 5, with 18 bases in between. Germline loops: CDR1 WSHSY, CDR2 SAAADI. This CDR3 is built from 17 residues. The CDR3 sequence is CASSEQVAGSFTGELFF. CDR3 DNA sequence: TGCGCCAGCAGTGAGCAAGTAGCCGGGAGTTTTACCGGGGAGCTGTTTTTT.

V is TRBV14 and J is TRBJ2-5; maybe TRBD2 (5 bases). V was clipped by 1 base and J by 13 bases, with 10 bases between them. The CDR3 length is 11 residues. The V gene's germline CDR1 is SGHDN and CDR2 FVKESK. The CDR3 loop reads CASSQVRVRYF. Here the CDR3 DNA reads TGTGCCAGCAGCCAAGTGAGGGTAAGGTACTTC.

This clone came up a few times. V usage is TRBV7-9 and J usage is TRBJ1-4; 11 bases are shared with TRBD1. V lost 4 bases, J lost 8 bases, and 3 bases stayed unmatched. The CDR3 runs 14 residues. Germline values: CDR1 SEHNR, CDR2 FQNEAQ (reference sequence). CDR3 region: CASSYGTGGEKLFF. Written as DNA, the CDR3 is TGTGCCAGCAGCTACGGGACAGGGGGGGAAAAACTGTTTTTT. Combining the CDR3 with reference TRBV7-9 and TRBJ1-4 gives the whole variable domain DTGVSQNPRHKITKRGQNVTFRCDPISEHNRLYWYRQTLGQGPEFLTYFQNEAQLEKSRLLSDRFSAERPKGSFSTLEIQRTEQGDSAMYLCASSYGTGGEKLFFGSGTQLSVL.

The rearrangement joins TRBV29-1 to TRBJ2-7; TRBD1 aligns across 9 bases. Per germline, CDR1 SQVTM and CDR2 ANQGSEA. The ends lost 5 bases at V and 3 bases at J; junction bases unmatched: 8. The CDR3 totals 14 residues. In DNA form, the CDR3 reads TGCAGCGTTAAAGGACAGGGGAGTTACTACGAGCAGTACTTC. Translating gives CSVKGQGSYYEQYF.

This chain joins TRBV27 and TRBJ2-7; 7 nucleotides line up with TRBD1. Germline CDR1 reads MNHEY; CDR2 reads SMNVEV (reference sequence). The CDR3 is made up of 13 amino acids. V lost 5 bases to trimming and J lost 5 bases; unmatched junction nucleotides: 6. CDR3 DNA: TGTGCCAGCAGTCTGCTCACAGGGGACGAGCAGTACTTC. Protein: CASSLLTGDEQYF.

CDR3 region: CASSLGGLNEQYF. In DNA form, the CDR3 reads TGTGCCAGCAGCTTGGGGGGGCTGAACGAGCAGTACTTC. V usage is TRBV5-6 and J usage is TRBJ2-7; perhaps TRBD1 as D (6 bases). Germline V gene lookup returns CDR1 SGHDT and CDR2 YYEEEE. Trimming pared 0 bases from V and 5 bases from J, leaving 9 bases between. This CDR3 has 13 residues.

The V call is TRBV29-1, the J call TRBJ2-5; TRBD1 matches at 7 bases. CDR1 and CDR2 (germline): SQVTM, ANQGSEA. With 1 base clipped from V and 1 base from J, the junction kept 3 bases outside the gene matches. The CDR3 has 14 residues. The CDR3 coding sequence is TGCAGCGTTGAAGCCGGGACAGCCCAAGAGACCCAGTACTTC. Residues: CSVEAGTAQETQYF. Drawing the rest from reference TRBV29-1 and TRBJ2-5, the complete variable domain is SAVISQKPSRDICQRGTSLTIQCQVDSQVTMMFWYRQQPGQSLTLIATANQGSEATYESGFVIDKFPISRPNLTFSTLTVSNMSPEDSSIYLCSVEAGTAQETQYFGPGTRLLVL.

The chain links TRBV9 to TRBJ1-1, with 9 bases aligning to TRBD1. Germline V gives CDR1 SGDLS, CDR2 YYNGEE. V dropped 0 bases and J dropped 1; count of bases not matched to a gene: 13. The CDR3 length is 19 residues. CDR3 in amino acids: CASSVAPGTGIERNTEAFF. The CDR3 nucleotides read TGTGCCAGCAGCGTAGCTCCAGGGACAGGGATAGAACGGAACACTGAAGCTTTCTTT.

The chain carries TRBV7-6 and TRBJ2-1, with 11 bases matching TRBD2. Germline CDR1 SGHVS, CDR2 FNYEAQ. The CDR3 runs 16 residues. The V gene end was trimmed by 3 bases and the J gene end by 6 bases; junction bases not matched to a gene: 7. CDR3 DNA sequence: TGTGCCAGCAGCTTCACCACTAGCGGGAGTTTCAATGAGCAGTTCTTC. Its protein is CASSFTTSGSFNEQFF.

The J gene is TRBJ1-1, the V gene TRBV7-9; D is unresolved. CDR1 SEHNR and CDR2 FQNEAQ come from the germline V gene (reference sequence). V lost 5 bases and J 2 bases, leaving 18 bases between the germline ends. The length of the CDR3 is 16 residues. The CDR3 DNA reads as TGTGCCAGCAGCCGCAAAGGCCGTACGGGAAACACTGAAGCTTTCTTT. Its translation: CASSRKGRTGNTEAFF.

The gene calls are TRBV6-1 and TRBJ1-4, with 10 bases fitting TRBD1. The ends lost 4 bases at V and 1 base at J; junction bases unmatched: 6. CDR1 and CDR2 (germline): MNHNS, SASEGT. CDR3 length equals 17 residues. The CDR3 sequence: CASSALGTGETNEKLFF. The CDR3 coding sequence is TGTGCCAGCAGTGCCCTCGGGACAGGGGAAACTAATGAAAAACTGTTTTTT.

The CDR3 DNA reads as TGCGCCAGCAGCCAAGGGGGACTAAATTCACCCCTCCACTTT. It translates to CASSQGGLNSPLHF. This sequence joins TRBV4-3 and TRBJ1-6, with D possibly TRBD1 on 5 matching bases. The CDR3 sequence is 14 residues long. With 1 base removed from V and 7 bases from J, the gap between germline ends came to 8 bases. The germline gives CDR1 LGHNA, CDR2 YSLEER.

This clone is a singleton in its sample. The chain carries TRBV4-3 and TRBJ1-1, with a possible D match to TRBD1 (5 bases). This CDR3 contains 14 residues. Trimming stripped 2 bases from V and 4 bases from J, with 11 bases between. Germline CDR1 and CDR2: LGHNA and YSLEER. Here the CDR3 reads CASSQRGAGTEAFF. CDR3 sequence (DNA): TGCGCCAGCAGCCAACGCGGGGCTGGCACTGAAGCTTTCTTT.

V and J are TRBV7-9 and TRBJ2-3; D gene ambiguous. This CDR3 contains 14 residues. The germline V gene encodes CDR1 SEHNR and CDR2 FQNEAQ (reference sequence). V was pared by 4 bases and J by 1 base, with 9 bases between. The CDR3 protein is CASSYTIGTDTQYF. The DNA of the CDR3 is TGTGCCAGCAGCTATACGATAGGCACAGATACGCAGTATTTT.